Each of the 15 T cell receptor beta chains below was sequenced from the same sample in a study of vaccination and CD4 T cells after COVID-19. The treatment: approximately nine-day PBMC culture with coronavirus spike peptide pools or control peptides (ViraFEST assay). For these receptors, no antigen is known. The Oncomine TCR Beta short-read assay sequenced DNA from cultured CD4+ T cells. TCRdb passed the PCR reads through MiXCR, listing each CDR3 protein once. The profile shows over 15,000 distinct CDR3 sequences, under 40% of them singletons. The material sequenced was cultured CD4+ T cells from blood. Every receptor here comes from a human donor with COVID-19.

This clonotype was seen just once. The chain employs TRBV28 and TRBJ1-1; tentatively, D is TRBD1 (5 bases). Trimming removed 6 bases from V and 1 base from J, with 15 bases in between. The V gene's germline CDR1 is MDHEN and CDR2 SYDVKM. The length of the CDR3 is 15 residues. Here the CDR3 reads CASRPLGGENTEAFF. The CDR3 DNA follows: TGTGCCAGCAGGCCCTTGGGGGGTGAGAACACTGAAGCTTTCTTT.

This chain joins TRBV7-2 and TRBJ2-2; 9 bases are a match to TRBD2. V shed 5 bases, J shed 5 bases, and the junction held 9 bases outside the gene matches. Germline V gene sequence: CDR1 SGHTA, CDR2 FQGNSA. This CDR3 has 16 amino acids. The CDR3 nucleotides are TGTGCCAGCAGCCCCATGCGGGGGGGCGGAACCGGGGAGCTGTTTTTT. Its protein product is CASSPMRGGGTGELFF.

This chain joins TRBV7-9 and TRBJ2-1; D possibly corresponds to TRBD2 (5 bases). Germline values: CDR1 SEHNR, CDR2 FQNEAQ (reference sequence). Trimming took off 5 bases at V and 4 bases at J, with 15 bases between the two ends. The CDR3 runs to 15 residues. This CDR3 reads CASSPPGSGYNEQFF. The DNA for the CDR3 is TGTGCCAGCAGCCCCCCCGGGTCGGGGTACAATGAGCAGTTCTTC.

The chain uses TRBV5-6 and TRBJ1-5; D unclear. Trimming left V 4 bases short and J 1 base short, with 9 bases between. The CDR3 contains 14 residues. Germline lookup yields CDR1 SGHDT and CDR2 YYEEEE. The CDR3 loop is CASSRTESNQPQHF. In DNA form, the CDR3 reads TGTGCCAGCAGCCGAACAGAAAGCAATCAGCCCCAGCATTTT.

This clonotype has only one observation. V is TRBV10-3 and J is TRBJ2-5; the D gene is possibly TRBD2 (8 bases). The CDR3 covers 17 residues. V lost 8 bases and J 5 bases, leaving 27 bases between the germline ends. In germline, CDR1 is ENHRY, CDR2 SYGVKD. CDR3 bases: TGTGCCATCGCCCAGGGGGTAGGCGGGGGGAACATCGAGACCCAGTACTTC. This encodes CAIAQGVGGGNIETQYF.

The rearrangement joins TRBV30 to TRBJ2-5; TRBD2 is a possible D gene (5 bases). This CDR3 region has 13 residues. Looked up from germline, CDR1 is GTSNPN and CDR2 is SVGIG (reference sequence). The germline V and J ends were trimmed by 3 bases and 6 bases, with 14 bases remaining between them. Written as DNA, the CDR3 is TGTGCCTGGAGCGATGGAGCGGCAAAGACCCAGTACTTC. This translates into CAWSDGAAKTQYF.

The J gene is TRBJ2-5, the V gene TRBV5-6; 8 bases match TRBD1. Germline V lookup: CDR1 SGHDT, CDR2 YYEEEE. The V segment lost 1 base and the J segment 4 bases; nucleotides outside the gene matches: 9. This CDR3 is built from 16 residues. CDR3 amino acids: CASSLNDRGEGETQYF. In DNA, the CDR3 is TGTGCCAGCAGCTTGAATGACAGGGGTGAGGGAGAGACCCAGTACTTC.

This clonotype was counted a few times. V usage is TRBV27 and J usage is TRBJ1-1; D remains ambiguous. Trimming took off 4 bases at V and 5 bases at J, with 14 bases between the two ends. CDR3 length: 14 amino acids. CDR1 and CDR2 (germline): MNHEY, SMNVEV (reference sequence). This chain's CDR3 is CASSYRDPRTEAFF. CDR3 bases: TGTGCCAGCAGTTACCGAGACCCTCGTACTGAAGCTTTCTTT.

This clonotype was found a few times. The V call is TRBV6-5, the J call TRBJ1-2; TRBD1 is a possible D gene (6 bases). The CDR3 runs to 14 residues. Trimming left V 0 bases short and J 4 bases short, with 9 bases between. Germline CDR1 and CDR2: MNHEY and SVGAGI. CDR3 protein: CASSYSRTVYGYTF. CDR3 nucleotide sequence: TGTGCCAGCAGTTACTCTAGGACAGTCTATGGCTACACCTTC.

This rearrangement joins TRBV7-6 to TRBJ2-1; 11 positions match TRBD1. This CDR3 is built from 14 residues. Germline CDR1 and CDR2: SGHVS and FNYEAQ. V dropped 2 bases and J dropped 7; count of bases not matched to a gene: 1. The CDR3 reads CASSLWDRGNEQFF. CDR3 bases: TGTGCCAGCAGCTTATGGGACAGGGGGAATGAGCAGTTCTTC.

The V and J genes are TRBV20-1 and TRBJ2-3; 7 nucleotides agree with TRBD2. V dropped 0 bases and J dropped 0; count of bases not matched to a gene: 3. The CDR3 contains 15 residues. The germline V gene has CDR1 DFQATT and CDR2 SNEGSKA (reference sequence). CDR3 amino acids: CSARDLAASTDTQYF. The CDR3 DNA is TGCAGTGCTAGAGATCTAGCGGCAAGCACAGATACGCAGTATTTT.

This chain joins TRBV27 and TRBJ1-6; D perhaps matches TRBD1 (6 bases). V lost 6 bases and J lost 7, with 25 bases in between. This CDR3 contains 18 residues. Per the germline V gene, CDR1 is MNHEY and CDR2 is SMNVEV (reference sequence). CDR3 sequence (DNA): TGTGCCAGCAGGCCGCCGACCGTCTCACAGGGAGGGAATTCACCCCTCCACTTT. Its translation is CASRPPTVSQGGNSPLHF.

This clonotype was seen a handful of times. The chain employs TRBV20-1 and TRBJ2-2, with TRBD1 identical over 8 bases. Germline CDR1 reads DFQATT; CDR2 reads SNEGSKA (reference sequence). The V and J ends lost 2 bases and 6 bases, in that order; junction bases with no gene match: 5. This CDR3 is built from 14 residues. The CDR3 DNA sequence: TGCAGTGCTAGAACTGACAGGGGCGCCGGGGAGCTGTTTTTT. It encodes CSARTDRGAGELFF.

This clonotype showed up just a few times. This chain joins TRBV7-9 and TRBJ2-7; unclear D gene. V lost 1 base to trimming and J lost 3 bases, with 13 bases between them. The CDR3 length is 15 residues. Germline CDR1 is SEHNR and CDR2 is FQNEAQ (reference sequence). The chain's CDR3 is CASSLGVGTIYEQYF. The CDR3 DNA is TGTGCCAGCAGCTTAGGGGTGGGCACCATCTACGAGCAGTACTTC.

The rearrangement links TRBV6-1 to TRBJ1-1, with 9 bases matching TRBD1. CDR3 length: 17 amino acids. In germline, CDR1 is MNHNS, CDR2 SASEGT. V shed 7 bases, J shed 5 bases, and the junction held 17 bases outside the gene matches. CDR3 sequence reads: CASNQQGQGRGGTEAFF. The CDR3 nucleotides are TGTGCCAGCAACCAACAAGGACAGGGGAGGGGTGGGACTGAAGCTTTCTTT.